The TCR beta chain under discussion was sequenced for a study of T cells in Graves' hyperthyroidism and ophthalmopathy (dated by TCRdb to the late 2010s). About the study as a whole: Peripheral blood samples were taken at the time of initial diagnosis, prior to any treatment. To identify TCR V-J signatures that set the groups apart, the researchers used a discovery cohort of 100 patients, made up of under 50 with Graves' ophthalmopathy and some 56 with stable Graves' hyperthyroidism. Whether ophthalmopathy could be predicted prospectively was tested in an independent validation cohort made up of roughly 19 hyperthyroidism patients plus 17 patients who later progressed to ophthalmopathy. The 100 or so discovery patients were divided at random into training and test sets in a 7:3 ratio. In addition, the study compared T-cell repertoires in thyroid tissue and in blood from six Graves' hyperthyroidism patients. Once sampling was done, hyperthyroidism patients were given methimazole at a starting dose of 30 mg daily, whereas ophthalmopathy patients were given high-dose intravenous methylprednisolone. The paper reports TCR Vbeta CDR3 sequencing of fewer than 150 peripheral blood samples: around 41 ophthalmopathy, fewer than 85 hyperthyroidism and around 17 progressor patients.

The paper's findings and limits, for the study overall: In validation, progression to ophthalmopathy was predicted by the model with 70% to 71% sensitivity and under 85% specificity, a median of approximately 6.5 months before onset. Most expanded thyroid clonotypes (frequency above 0.001) were also detected in blood, a finding suggesting that blood repertoires may reflect thyroid immune responses. No statistical method was used to set the sample size in advance, and investigators knew the group allocation. Ophthalmopathy was separated from stable hyperthyroidism by a 13 V-J signature model, with about 86% sensitivity and about 81% specificity obtained in cross-validation and 80%/75% obtained in testing.

V and J are truncated by 1 base and 8 bases respectively, leaving an intervening sequence of 14 bases. For CDR1 and CDR2, the germline V gene (reference sequence) lists SEHNR and FQNEAQ. The CDR3 holds 14 amino acids from the cysteine to the phenylalanine. Solely the CDR3 DNA is kept, with 42 bases framed from the first base. In the case of this clonotype: Its recognized antigen is unknown. No qualities accompany the bases; no much larger clone lies one base away.

TCR beta CDR3 regions were amplified from RNA transcripts. The first round of RT-PCR for the TCR CDR3 was performed with the HTBI primer set and the Qiagen OneStep RT-PCR kit. A second multiplex PCR round built the libraries, followed by size selection and purification. Paired-end sequencing of the libraries was performed with 100 bp reads on an Illumina HiSeq2000. In the paper's pipeline: SOAPnuke was used to process the raw data, removing reads that contained adapters or uncalled bases, had a mean Phred below 15, or lacked an exact match to the constant primer or identifier. COPE v1.2.5 was used to merge high-quality paired reads, and clonotypes were defined as unique nucleotide sequences. MiTCR v1.1 was used to align the clonotypes against IMGT TRBV, TRBD and TRBJ reference segments. The analysis included only V-J combinations with a frequency above 0.0001, which together covered approximately 99% of the repertoires. The TCS score was defined as F50 (clonal expansion) divided by E x V (chaos), with BLOSUM62-based TCRdist calculated between CDR3 peptides within each V-J. Welch's t-statistics and random forest reduced just over 500 V-J features to about 12, which were used in a naive Bayes classifier (R e1071). Starting from the raw public reads, TCRdb applied fastp trimming at Q25, assembled clones with MiXCR and retained in-frame beta chains. Rows with a matching CDR3 protein are joined into one entry that keeps the most common DNA and genes. These V and J calls originate from TCRdb's pipeline instead of the authors' own analysis. This sample comprises about 500,000 distinct CDR3 sequences, 17% of them detected only once. The top ten hold 17% of the sample.

Ophthalmopathy patients had moderately to severely active disease, with a Clinical Activity Score of 3 or more, a NOSPECS grade of 4 or more, and a disease duration of less than 3 months. Patients with uncontrolled infections, other autoimmune diseases, pregnancy or lactation were excluded. Diagnoses were based on clinical symptoms, serum thyroxine and TRAb, thyroid ultrasound and orbital computed tomography. Ficoll-Paque density gradient centrifugation was used to isolate PBMCs from around 10 ml of fresh peripheral blood. Total RNA was extracted with Trizol reagent, and quality was checked on an Agilent 2100 Bioanalyzer.

This receptor chain uses TRBV7-9 and TRBJ1-2; 5 matching bases give a weak D call of TRBD1. This clonotype was sampled from a woman younger than 35 with Graves' ophthalmopathy. The sequencing input was blood. Here is the DNA: TGTGCCAGCAGCTTAGGGGGGTTCGAGGGCGGCTACACCTTC. Its translation is CASSLGGFEGGYTF. When the CDR3 is completed using the reference TRBV7-9 and TRBJ1-2 genes on either side, the full variable domain is DTGVSQNPRHKITKRGQNVTFRCDPISEHNRLYWYRQTLGQGPEFLTYFQNEAQLEKSRLLSDRFSAERPKGSFSTLEIQRTEQGDSAMYLCASSLGGFEGGYTFGSGTRLTVV.